This T cell receptor (beta chain) was recorded in a study of response to subunit inactivated influenza vaccine. TCRdb reprocessed the RT-PCR reads via MiXCR and lists one record per CDR3 protein. The sample yields fewer than 700,000 distinct CDR3 sequences, approximately 13% seen once. In the case of this clonotype: Its antigen is unidentified.

Whole-study findings and limits: After each seasonal influenza vaccination, few new T cells are recruited, the authors suggested.

The V gene lost 5 bases and the J gene lost 2 bases, with 15 bases spanning the gap. Germline-derived CDR1 and CDR2 are SGHTA and FQGNSA. The CDR3 has 16 residues. This TCR was sampled from a man aged 50 to 60 who received an inactivated influenza vaccine. The sample was PBMCs from blood, taken roughly 47 days after vaccination. V usage is TRBV7-2 and J usage is TRBJ2-2; weak D call: TRBD2 (5 bases). The CDR3, as DNA: TGTGCCAGCAGCCAAAGGAGACGGGAAAACACCGGGGAGCTGTTTTTT. It specifies CASSQRRRENTGELFF.